The clone carrying this T cell receptor beta chain was counted a few times. This sample is part of a study of blood T cell repertoires in COVID-19. In the study overall: The study drew acute and convalescent COVID-19 samples from the United States, Italy and Spain.

Generated by immunoSEQ multiplex PCR, the TCRdb table keeps only in-frame clones and is missing some. Among about 150,000 clones, approximately 80% were seen once, and the ten largest hold about an eighth. V gave up 3 bases and J gave up 3 bases; unmatched junction bases: 0. The CDR3 runs 13 residues. Germline-derived CDR1 and CDR2 are MRHNA and SNTAGT. The TCR was taken from a woman between 55 and 75 years old with COVID-19, enrolled during active disease. The chain combines TRBV6-4 with TRBJ2-3; 7 bases are a match to TRBD2. The sequenced sample was peripheral blood. The CDR3 DNA sequence: TGTGCCAGCAGTGAGCGGGAGACAGATACGCAGTATTTT. It codes for CASSERETDTQYF.